Following are 31 T cell receptor beta chains from one sample sequenced in a study of T-cell memory formation after mild COVID-19. One entry per CDR3 protein results from TCRdb running MiXCR on the 5' RACE reads. The repertoire includes over 150,000 distinct CDR3 sequences, less than 20% of them detected once, and roughly 3.9% sits in the top ten. Sequencing was carried out using PBMCs or a T cell subset sorted from them (not recorded which). The receptor source for this set is a man younger than 35 who had mild COVID-19 (a few samples of this study predate the infection). Cell type and time point are not known.

Only a few counts were recorded for this clonotype. The V gene is TRBV5-1, the J gene TRBJ2-5, with D unresolved. CDR3 length: 14 residues. Germline-derived CDR1 and CDR2 are SGHRS and YFSETQ. V was pared by 1 base and J by 4 bases, with 11 bases between. CDR3 DNA: TGCGCCAGCAGCTTGAACGGGTTTAGAGAGACCCAGTACTTC. Amino acid sequence: CASSLNGFRETQYF.

The table lists this clonotype with a few counts. This chain links TRBV5-4 with TRBJ2-2; tentative D call: TRBD1 (6 bases). This CDR3 contains 12 residues. V was trimmed by 7 bases and J by 3 bases, leaving 7 bases between them. The germline V gene has CDR1 SGHNT and CDR2 YYREEE (reference sequence). The CDR3 DNA sequence: TGTGCCAGCCACAGGGACACCGGGGAGCTGTTTTTT. This encodes CASHRDTGELFF.

This clonotype occurred a few times. This chain connects TRBV7-2 to TRBJ2-1; no reliable D call. The CDR3 is 15 amino acids. CDR1 SGHTA and CDR2 FQGNSA come from the germline V gene. V lost 5 bases, J lost 1 base, and 12 bases lay in between. The CDR3, as DNA: TGTGCCAGCAGCCCCCAACTGGGGTCCTACAATGAGCAGTTCTTC. Amino acids: CASSPQLGSYNEQFF.

This clonotype showed up just a few times. J is TRBJ2-5 and V is TRBV5-1; D perhaps matches TRBD1 (5 bases). The CDR3 has 15 residues. Trimming shortened V by 0 bases and J by 5 bases, and 14 bases separated the two germline ends. The germline gives CDR1 SGHRS, CDR2 YFSETQ. CDR3 sequence (DNA): TGCGCCAGCAGCTTGGCCCCTCAGGGCGGCGAGACCCAGTACTTC. Amino acid sequence: CASSLAPQGGETQYF.

In DNA form, the CDR3 reads TGTGCCACCCAGATGGACAGGGACTATAATTCACCCCTCCACTTT. This encodes CATQMDRDYNSPLHF. The chain couples TRBV7-9 to TRBJ1-6; TRBD1 aligns across 8 bases. CDR3 size: 15 residues. Germline V lookup: CDR1 SEHNR, CDR2 FQNEAQ (reference sequence). With 10 bases clipped from V and 3 bases from J, the junction kept 8 bases outside the gene matches. The variable domain in full, with the rest retrieved from reference TRBV7-9 and TRBJ1-6, is DTGVSQNPRHKITKRGQNVTFRCDPISEHNRLYWYRQTLGQGPEFLTYFQNEAQLEKSRLLSDRFSAERPKGSFSTLEIQRTEQGDSAMYLCATQMDRDYNSPLHFGNGTRLTVT.

This clonotype was counted between two and nine times. Written as DNA, the CDR3 is TGTGCCAGCAGCCAGAGAGGGGGCAATGAGCAGTTCTTC. Translating gives CASSQRGGNEQFF. J is TRBJ2-1 and V is TRBV3-1; TRBD1 might be the D (6 bases). This CDR3 contains 13 residues. Trimming took off 3 bases at V and 6 bases at J, with 9 bases between the two ends. Germline V gene data show CDR1 as LGHDT and CDR2 as YNNKEL (reference sequence).

The CDR3 protein is CASSKQGSSSTDTQYF. CDR3 DNA: TGTGCCAGCAGCAAACAGGGGTCCTCTAGCACAGATACGCAGTATTTT. The chain links TRBV12-3 or TRBV12-4 to TRBJ2-3; 7 nucleotides align to TRBD1. Losses at the gene ends were 6 bases for V and 0 bases for J; bases not matched to a gene: 9. The CDR3 has 16 residues.

This clonotype was counted a few times. At one end, the junction sequence differs from germline, possibly due to a read error. The chain joins TRBV25-1 to TRBJ2-5, with D possibly being TRBD2 (5 bases). The CDR3 loop spans 12 amino acids. Looked up from germline, CDR1 is MGHDK and CDR2 is SYGVNS. CDR3 nucleotides: TGTGCCAGCAGTGTTTCCGGGGAGATCCAGTACTTC. Residues: CASSVSGEIQYF.

There are a few counts of this clonotype. The chain uses TRBV12-3 or TRBV12-4 and TRBJ1-6, with 8 bases that match TRBD1. Trimming took 2 bases from V and 7 from J; bases not matched to a gene: 1. This CDR3 is 14 amino acids long. The chain's CDR3 is CASSLRTGNSPLHF. The CDR3 region has the DNA TGTGCCAGCAGTTTACGGACAGGGAATTCACCCCTCCACTTT.

The genes are TRBV4-1 and TRBJ1-4; 7 nucleotides match TRBD1. CDR3 size: 16 residues. CDR1 and CDR2 from the germline V gene are MGHRA and YSYEKL. The V and J ends lost 1 base and 0 bases, in that order; junction bases with no gene match: 2. CDR3 DNA sequence: TGCGCCAGCAGCCAAGCCGGGACAGCAACTAATGAAAAACTGTTTTTT. Protein product: CASSQAGTATNEKLFF.

This chain connects TRBV20-1 to TRBJ1-5; no clear D. Trimming took 6 bases from V and 4 from J, leaving 10 bases between them. CDR1 is DFQATT and CDR2 is SNEGSKA in the germline V gene (reference sequence). The CDR3 has 12 residues. This CDR3 is CSAVRGNQPQHF. The CDR3 DNA reads as TGCAGTGCCGTCCGGGGTAATCAGCCCCAGCATTTT.

This clonotype appeared a few times. The chain carries TRBV6-5 and TRBJ2-3; D is unresolved. The CDR3 is 11 amino acids. CDR1 and CDR2 from the germline V gene are MNHEY and SVGAGI. The ends were cut back, 6 bases at V and 4 bases at J, with 5 bases in the middle. CDR3 sequence reads: CASRIADTQYF. The CDR3 nucleotides are TGTGCCAGCAGAATTGCAGATACGCAGTATTTT.

V is TRBV11-2 and J is TRBJ2-7; 8 nucleotides match TRBD1. The CDR3 has 15 amino acids. The V gene's germline CDR1 is SGHAT and CDR2 FQNNGV. J lost 4 bases, V lost 3 bases, and 8 bases had no gene match. The CDR3 bases are TGTGCCAGCAGCTTTGGGATTACAGGGGGTTACGAGCAGTACGTC. Amino acids: CASSFGITGGYEQYV.

J is TRBJ1-5 and V is TRBV5-6; 7 bases fit TRBD1. The V gene end was trimmed by 0 bases and the J gene end by 7 bases; junction bases not matched to a gene: 10. CDR3 length: 16 residues. Germline V gene lookup returns CDR1 SGHDT and CDR2 YYEEEE. This CDR3 reads CASSLALDRERQPQHF. Written as DNA, the CDR3 is TGTGCCAGCAGCTTGGCCCTTGACAGGGAAAGACAGCCCCAGCATTTT.

This clonotype was recorded only once. This chain connects TRBV7-2 to TRBJ2-7; D remains unclear. The V gene lost 1 base and the J gene lost 7 bases, with 8 bases spanning the gap. The CDR3 is 12 amino acids. The germline V gene encodes CDR1 SGHTA and CDR2 FQGNSA. For the CDR3, the DNA is TGTGCCAGCAGCTTAGGCGTGGGGGAGCAGTACTTC. It is translated as CASSLGVGEQYF.

The J gene is TRBJ1-1, the V gene TRBV15; D is possibly TRBD1 (6 bases). The V end lost 2 bases, the J end lost 2 bases, and 18 bases lay between the germline ends. The CDR3 has 17 residues. CDR1 and CDR2 (germline): LNHNV, YYDKDF (reference sequence). The CDR3, as DNA: TGTGCCACCAGCAGATCTGCGGGGGCGGTCGGAAACACTGAAGCTTTCTTT. This codes for CATSRSAGAVGNTEAFF.

The table lists this clonotype with many counts. The J gene is TRBJ2-3, the V gene TRBV6-5; 14 positions match TRBD2. Trimming cost V 0 bases and J 5 bases; bases outside gene matches: 1. Germline V gene sequence: CDR1 MNHEY, CDR2 SVGAGI. The CDR3 consists of 16 residues. CDR3 DNA: TGTGCCAGCAGTTACTCCGGACTAGCGGGGGGAGATACGCAGTATTTT. Translating gives CASSYSGLAGGDTQYF.

The chain has TRBV7-8 and TRBJ2-1; a possible D gene is TRBD1 (5 bases). Looked up from germline, CDR1 is SGHVS and CDR2 is FQNEAQ. V lost 3 bases and J 1 base, leaving 13 bases between the germline ends. The CDR3 sequence is 16 residues long. Here the CDR3 reads CASSFTGSLSYNEQFF. The CDR3 DNA reads TGTGCCAGCAGCTTTACAGGTTCCCTTTCCTACAATGAGCAGTTCTTC.

In this sample, this clonotype turned up many times. The V and J genes are TRBV5-6 and TRBJ2-3; weak D call: TRBD2 (5 bases). The CDR3 contains 18 residues. V lost 0 bases and J lost 1, with 18 bases in between. CDR1 and CDR2 (germline): SGHDT, YYEEEE. This CDR3 reads CASSLGPPEDWGTDTQYF. CDR3 in DNA: TGTGCCAGCAGCTTGGGTCCCCCCGAGGACTGGGGCACAGATACGCAGTATTTT.

V is TRBV4-2 and J is TRBJ1-5; a possible D gene is TRBD1 (6 bases). Trimming took off 4 bases at V and 0 bases at J, with 13 bases between the two ends. Germline CDR1 reads LGHNA; CDR2 reads YNFKEQ. The CDR3 runs 16 residues. The CDR3 bases are TGTGCCAGCAGCCGAGACAGGAAAGGTAGCAATCAGCCCCAGCATTTT. Amino acids: CASSRDRKGSNQPQHF.

The chain uses TRBV29-1 and TRBJ1-1; D unclear. V gave up 7 bases and J gave up 6 bases, with 12 bases separating them. This CDR3 spans 11 amino acids. Germline V lookup: CDR1 SQVTM, CDR2 ANQGSEA. The CDR3 DNA follows: TGCAGCGGTCGGAGGGCGGCTGAAGCTTTCTTT. This gives the protein CSGRRAAEAFF.

The chain is built from TRBV6-5 and TRBJ1-3; D gene ambiguous. The V gene lost 5 bases and the J gene lost 0 bases, with 8 bases spanning the gap. Germline V gene lookup returns CDR1 MNHEY and CDR2 SVGAGI. The CDR3 sequence is 14 residues long. CDR3 bases: TGTGCCAGCAGTCCGGTCGACTCTGGAAACACCATATATTTT. Its translation: CASSPVDSGNTIYF.

The rearrangement joins TRBV20-1 to TRBJ2-3; 7 nucleotides match TRBD1. Unmatched junction bases numbered 9, after V lost 6 bases and J lost 0 bases. The CDR3 contains 15 residues. Germline CDR1 is DFQATT and CDR2 is SNEGSKA (reference sequence). The DNA for the CDR3 is TGCAGTGCCCTCCCCCGGGACAGAAGCACAGATACGCAGTATTTT. Encoded protein: CSALPRDRSTDTQYF.

The V and J genes are TRBV7-2 and TRBJ1-1; D uncertain. The CDR3 is made up of 14 amino acids. Germline loops: CDR1 SGHTA, CDR2 FQGNSA. Trimming pared 4 bases from V and 1 base from J, leaving 10 bases between. The CDR3 protein is CASSYGPANTEAFF. The CDR3 nucleotides read TGTGCCAGCAGCTACGGGCCGGCGAACACTGAAGCTTTCTTT. The whole variable domain, remainder taken from reference TRBV7-2 and TRBJ1-1, is GAGVSQSPSNKVTEKGKDVELRCDPISGHTALYWYRQSLGQGLEFLIYFQGNSAPDKSGLPSDRFSAERTGGSVSTLTIQRTQQEDSAVYLCASSYGPANTEAFFGQGTRLTVV.

This clonotype occurred a few times. The genes are TRBV7-9 and TRBJ2-3, with TRBD1 matching 8 bases. The CDR3 runs to 14 residues. Germline values: CDR1 SEHNR, CDR2 FQNEAQ (reference sequence). V dropped 8 bases and J dropped 5; count of bases not matched to a gene: 9. The CDR3 DNA reads as TGTGCCAGCCCAGGGGGCGGGGTTCGAGATACGCAGTATTTT. This translates into CASPGGGVRDTQYF.

This clonotype has ten or more counts. The chain carries TRBV12-3 or TRBV12-4 and TRBJ1-5; no definite D call. The germline V and J ends were trimmed by 6 bases and 0 bases, with 15 bases remaining between them. The CDR3 is 16 residues long. As DNA, the CDR3 is TGTGCCAGCAGGGTTGAAGGACCTTATAGCAATCAGCCCCAGCATTTT. Translating it yields CASRVEGPYSNQPQHF.

The chain combines TRBV29-1 with TRBJ1-3; possibly TRBD1 for D (5 bases). The CDR3 has 12 amino acids. The ends were cut back, 7 bases at V and 2 bases at J, with 9 bases in the middle. From germline, CDR1 is SQVTM and CDR2 ANQGSEA. The CDR3 region is CSAREPGNTIYF. CDR3 bases: TGCAGCGCCAGGGAGCCTGGAAACACCATATATTTT.

Here the CDR3 reads CASSFGQGFKPQHF. The CDR3 DNA follows: TGTGCCAGCAGTTTTGGCCAGGGGTTTAAACCCCAGCATTTT. J is TRBJ1-5 and V is TRBV12-3 or TRBV12-4; D possibly corresponds to TRBD1 (6 bases). There are 14 residues in the CDR3. V lost 3 bases, J lost 10 bases, and 16 bases lay in between.

This rearrangement joins TRBV5-1 to TRBJ2-1; a possible D gene is TRBD2 (5 bases). The CDR3 sequence is 14 residues long. Germline CDR1 and CDR2: SGHRS and YFSETQ. Trimming stripped 0 bases from V and 7 bases from J, with 11 bases between. The CDR3 is CASSLASPGNEQFF. Here the CDR3 DNA reads TGCGCCAGCAGCTTGGCATCCCCGGGGAATGAGCAGTTCTTC.

The chain links TRBV7-8 to TRBJ1-4; TRBD1 agrees at 7 bases. CDR1 is SGHVS, CDR2 FQNEAQ, per germline. The junction had 11 bases not matched to a gene; V was cut back by 2 bases and J by 8 bases. This CDR3 is built from 16 residues. The CDR3 loop is CASSLRDSRAGEKLFF. The CDR3 bases are TGTGCCAGCAGCTTAAGGGACAGTCGGGCGGGGGAAAAACTGTTTTTT.

V and J are TRBV20-1 and TRBJ2-3, with D unclear. V was cut by 8 bases and J by 2 bases, with 14 bases left in between. The CDR3 totals 13 residues. The V gene's germline CDR1 is DFQATT and CDR2 SNEGSKA (reference sequence). CDR3 DNA: TGCAGTTCTACGATAAACGCCACAGATACGCAGTATTTT. Translating it yields CSSTINATDTQYF.